Below, one T cell receptor beta chain is given with its context. Its antigen remains unknown. Building of the TCR beta libraries involved iRepertoire HTBI primers and Arm-PCR of CDR3 regions. TCRdb re-called the multiplex PCR reads through MiXCR, storing one row per CDR3 protein. Of hundreds of thousands of distinct CDR3 sequences listed, roughly a fifth are singletons. These data originate in a study of regulatory T cells in long-lasting Graves disease. Study-wide results and limits: Among the persistent patients, 2,500 to 3,000 public clonotypes were shared, more than the roughly 990 shared among new patients.

This CDR3 comprises 13 residues. After removal of 4 bases from V and 10 bases from J, the junction contained 8 bases not matched to a gene. Per the germline V gene, CDR1 is SGHDT and CDR2 is YYEEEE. Time point meaning: persistent/refractory GD, antithyroid drugs over 5 years with positive TRAb. There was RNA extracted from PBMCs, and the TCR library was made from it. Xi'an, China, was home to the endocrinology department that provided patients. Sequencing was performed on peripheral blood mononuclear cells (PBMCs), taken when the disease was refractory, from a patient treated with antithyroid drugs. The V gene is TRBV5-6, the J gene TRBJ1-2, with 9 positions matching TRBD1. The receptor's source is a female donor with Graves disease. The CDR3: CASSKTGGDAYTF. The CDR3 coding sequence is TGTGCCAGCAGCAAGACAGGGGGGGACGCCTACACCTTC. Combining the CDR3 with reference TRBV5-6 and TRBJ1-2 gives the whole variable domain DAGVTQSPTHLIKTRGQQVTLRCSPKSGHDTVSWYQQALGQGPQFIFQYYEEEERQRGNFPDRFSGHQFPNYSSELNVNALLLGDSALYLCASSKTGGDAYTFGSGTRLTVV.